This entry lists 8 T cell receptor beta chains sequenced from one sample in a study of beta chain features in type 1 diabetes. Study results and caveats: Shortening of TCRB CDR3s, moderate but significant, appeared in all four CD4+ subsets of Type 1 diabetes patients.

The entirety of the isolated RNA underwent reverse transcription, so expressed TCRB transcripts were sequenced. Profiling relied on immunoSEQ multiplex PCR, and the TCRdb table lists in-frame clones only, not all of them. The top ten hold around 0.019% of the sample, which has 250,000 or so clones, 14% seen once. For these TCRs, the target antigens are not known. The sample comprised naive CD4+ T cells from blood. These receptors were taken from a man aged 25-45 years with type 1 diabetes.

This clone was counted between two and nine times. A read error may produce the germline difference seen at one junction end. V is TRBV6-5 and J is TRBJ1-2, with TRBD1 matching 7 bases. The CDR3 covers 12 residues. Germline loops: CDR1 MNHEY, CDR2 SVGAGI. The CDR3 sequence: CASSYPSGQASF. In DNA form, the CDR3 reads TGTGCCAGCAGTTACCCGTCTGGACAGGCCTCCTTC.

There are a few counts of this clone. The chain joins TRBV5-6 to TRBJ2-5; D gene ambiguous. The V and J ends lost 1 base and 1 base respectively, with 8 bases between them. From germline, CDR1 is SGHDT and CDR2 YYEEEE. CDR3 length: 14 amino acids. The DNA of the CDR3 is TGTGCCAGCAGCTTGCTATCAGGCCAAGAGACCCAGTACTTC. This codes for CASSLLSGQETQYF. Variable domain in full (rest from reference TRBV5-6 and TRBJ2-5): DAGVTQSPTHLIKTRGQQVTLRCSPKSGHDTVSWYQQALGQGPQFIFQYYEEEERQRGNFPDRFSGHQFPNYSSELNVNALLLGDSALYLCASSLLSGQETQYFGPGTRLLVL.

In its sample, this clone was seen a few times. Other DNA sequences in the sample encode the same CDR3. CDR3 coding DNA: TGTGCCAGCTCACCCGGGACAGGGGGACAAGAGACCCAGTACTTC. Translating gives CASSPGTGGQETQYF. This rearrangement joins TRBV18 to TRBJ2-5, with TRBD1 matching over 11 bases. J was trimmed by 2 bases and V by 3 bases; bases with no gene match: 2. The CDR3 sequence is 15 residues long. CDR1 is KGHSH and CDR2 is LQKENI in the germline V gene.

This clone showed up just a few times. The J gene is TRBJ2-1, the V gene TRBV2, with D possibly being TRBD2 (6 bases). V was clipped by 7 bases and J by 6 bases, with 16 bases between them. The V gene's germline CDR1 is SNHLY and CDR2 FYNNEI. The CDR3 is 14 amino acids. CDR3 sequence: CASKAGIGANEQFF. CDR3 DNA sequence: TGTGCCAGCAAGGCGGGAATCGGCGCCAATGAGCAGTTCTTC.

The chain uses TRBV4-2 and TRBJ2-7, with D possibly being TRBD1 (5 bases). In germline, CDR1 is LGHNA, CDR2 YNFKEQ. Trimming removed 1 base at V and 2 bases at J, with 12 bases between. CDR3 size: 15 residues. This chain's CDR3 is CASSQAAQEPYEQYF. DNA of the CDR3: TGTGCCAGCAGCCAAGCAGCACAGGAACCCTACGAGCAGTACTTC.

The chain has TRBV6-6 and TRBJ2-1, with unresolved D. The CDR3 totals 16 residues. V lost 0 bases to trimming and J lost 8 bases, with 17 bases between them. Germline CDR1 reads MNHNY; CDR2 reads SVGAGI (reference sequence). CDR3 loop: CASSYSGELSAYEQFF. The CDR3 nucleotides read TGTGCCAGCAGTTACTCGGGCGAATTATCAGCTTATGAGCAGTTCTTC.

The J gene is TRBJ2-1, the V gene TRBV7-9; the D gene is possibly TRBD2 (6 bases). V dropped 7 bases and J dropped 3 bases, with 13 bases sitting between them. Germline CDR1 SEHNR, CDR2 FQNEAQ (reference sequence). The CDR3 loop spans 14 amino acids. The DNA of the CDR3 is TGTGCCAGCACCCTCGGCGGGGTCTACAATGAGCAGTTCTTC. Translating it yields CASTLGGVYNEQFF.

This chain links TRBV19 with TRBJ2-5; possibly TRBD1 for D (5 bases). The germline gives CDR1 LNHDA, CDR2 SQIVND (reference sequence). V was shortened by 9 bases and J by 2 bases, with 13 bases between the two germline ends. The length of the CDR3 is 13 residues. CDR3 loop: CASADSRQETQYF. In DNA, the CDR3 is TGTGCCAGCGCCGACAGCAGACAAGAGACCCAGTACTTC.